This T cell receptor beta chain was sequenced for a study of blood T cell repertoires in COVID-19. Study-wide background: The United States, Italy and Spain supplied acute and convalescent COVID-19 samples. PBMCs, B-cell-depleted T cells, or T cells provided the cDNA or gDNA that made up the material.

The germline V gene has CDR1 LNHDA and CDR2 SQIVND (reference sequence). The CDR3 extends over 16 amino acids. Trimming pared 2 bases from V and 9 bases from J, leaving 17 bases between. Source study methods: Reference gene primers were amplified, and this amplification served to estimate nucleated cell counts. The method was immunoSEQ multiplex PCR; TCRdb's version includes in-frame clones alone and lacks a portion of them. The V and J calls and clone size were taken over from that table, and D and trimming were inferred from the DNA. This sample has hundreds of thousands of clones, with around 80% found just once.

Sample: peripheral blood. The source of this sequence is a woman aged 40 to 50 with active or convalescent COVID-19. This chain connects TRBV19 to TRBJ1-6; TRBD1 might be the D (5 bases). CDR3 in amino acids: CASSIRPEGSSSPLHF. The CDR3 bases are TGTGCCAGTAGTATAAGGCCGGAGGGGAGCAGTTCACCCCTCCACTTT.